These 5 T cell receptor beta chains originate from one sample sequenced in a study of cytomegalovirus exposure and HLA in healthy donors. Primers included in the PCR were 60 Vbeta and 13 Jbeta primers. Using immunoSEQ multiplex PCR, the repertoire was profiled, and TCRdb retains in-frame clones only, with some absent. The sample lists 85,000 to 120,000 clones, 82% seen once, with about 1.6% in the top ten. The sample consisted of PBMCs. These receptors originate from a man aged 50 to 60 in good health and CMV-seronegative.

The V gene is TRBV2, the J gene TRBJ2-5, with D perhaps TRBD1 (5 bases). This CDR3 contains 11 residues. Germline lookup yields CDR1 SNHLY and CDR2 FYNNEI. Trimming cost V 6 bases and J 3 bases, with 5 bases left between them. The CDR3 nucleotides are TGTGCCAGCAGAGGGGAAGAGACCCAGTACTTC. It yields the protein CASRGEETQYF.

This chain links TRBV28 with TRBJ1-5; 12 nucleotides align to TRBD1. V lost 6 bases, J lost 2 bases, and 8 bases stayed unmatched. CDR1 is MDHEN and CDR2 is SYDVKM in the germline V gene. The length of the CDR3 is 17 residues. CDR3 protein: CASSPGQGAEGNQPQHF. The CDR3 region has the DNA TGTGCCAGCAGCCCGGGACAGGGGGCTGAGGGCAATCAGCCCCAGCATTTT. The full variable domain, rest sourced from reference TRBV28 and TRBJ1-5, is DVKVTQSSRYLVKRTGEKVFLECVQDMDHENMFWYRQDPGLGLRLIYFSYDVKMKEKGDIPEGYSVSREKKERFSLILESASTNQTSMYLCASSPGQGAEGNQPQHFGDGTRLSIL.

This clone was seen once. The rearrangement uses TRBV27 and TRBJ2-3; maybe TRBD2 (6 bases). Looked up from germline, CDR1 is MNHEY and CDR2 is SMNVEV (reference sequence). The CDR3 consists of 15 residues. Trimming removed 5 bases from V and 2 bases from J, with 14 bases in between. The CDR3 nucleotides are TGTGCCAGCAGTGATCAGGAGGGAATCACAGATACGCAGTATTTT. The encoded protein is CASSDQEGITDTQYF.

This chain uses TRBV29-1 with TRBJ2-2, with 9 nucleotides matching TRBD1. Germline trimming cut 8 bases from V and 6 bases from J; bases unmatched to any gene: 7. This CDR3 is 13 amino acids long. Germline V gene data show CDR1 as SQVTM and CDR2 as ANQGSEA. This chain's CDR3 is CSTRTGDAGELFF. CDR3 nucleotides: TGCAGCACTAGGACAGGGGACGCCGGGGAGCTGTTTTTT.

This clone came up a few times. The J gene is TRBJ1-1, the V gene TRBV2; 9 positions match TRBD1. The V gene's germline CDR1 is SNHLY and CDR2 FYNNEI. V was clipped by 4 bases and J by 8 bases; unmatched bases: 2. The CDR3 runs to 12 residues. The CDR3 sequence: CASSVGQGEAFF. The CDR3, as DNA: TGTGCCAGCAGTGTCGGACAGGGGGAAGCTTTCTTT.